This is a list of T cell receptor beta chains from one sample in a study of beta chain features in type 1 diabetes. Profiling relied on immunoSEQ multiplex PCR, and the TCRdb table lists in-frame clones only, not all of them. The profile shows 970,000 or so clones, roughly a sixth of them singletons. The sample taken for sequencing was naive CD4+ T cells from blood. The receptors shown here come from a woman aged 18-35 years in good health. The CDR3 runs from the conserved cysteine through the conserved F or W. The D gene is left open where the match is weak. For some rows the clone size is stated as once, few or many, or as a class when expanded; others skip it.

TRBJ2-3,TRBD2,TRBV28,.,CASSFLAGGTTDTQYF,TGTGCCAGCAGTTTTTTGGCGGGAGGGACGACAGATACGCAGTATTTT
TRBJ2-1,TRBD2,TRBV5-1,.,CASSLNSGRVIEKFF,TGCGCCAGCAGCTTGAATAGCGGGAGAGTAATTGAGAAGTTCTTC
TRBJ2-3,TRBD2,TRBV29-1,.,CSVLGLAGGSTDTQYF,TGCAGCGTTCTTGGTCTAGCGGGGGGGAGCACAGATACGCAGTATTTT
TRBJ1-4,.,TRBV2,many,CASSQVEKLFF,TGTGCCAGCAGTCAAGTTGAAAAACTGTTTTTT
TRBJ1-5,TRBD1,TRBV28,.,CASEQGSGHQPQHF,TGTGCCAGCGAACAGGGGTCGGGGCATCAGCCCCAGCATTTT
TRBJ2-6,.,TRBV9,.,CASSPRVSSGANVLTF,TGTGCCAGCAGCCCCCGCGTTAGCTCTGGGGCCAACGTCCTGACTTTC
TRBJ2-1,.,TRBV5-5,.,CASSYEWSEQFF,TGTGCCAGCAGCTACGAGTGGAGTGAGCAGTTCTTC
TRBJ2-7,TRBD1,TRBV4-1,once,CASSQDWGQDYEQYF,TGCGCCAGCAGCCAAGATTGGGGACAGGACTACGAGCAGTACTTC
TRBJ2-7,TRBD1,TRBV7-2,few,CASSPSGTGTYEQYF,TGTGCCAGCAGCCCGTCCGGGACAGGAACCTACGAGCAGTACTTC
TRBJ1-2,TRBD1,TRBV13,few,CASSTIQGSGYTF,TGTGCCAGCAGCACAATACAGGGGAGTGGCTACACCTTC
TRBJ2-5,TRBD2,TRBV29-1,.,CSVELTSAQETQYF,TGCAGCGTCGAACTCACTAGCGCCCAAGAGACCCAGTACTTC
TRBJ2-1,.,TRBV7-2,.,CASSLEWQNNEQFF,TGTGCCAGCAGCTTAGAGTGGCAGAACAATGAGCAGTTCTTC
TRBJ2-3,TRBD2,TRBV5-1,.,CASSALTSGSTDTQYF,TGCGCCAGCAGCGCCCTGACTAGCGGGAGCACAGATACGCAGTATTTT
TRBJ2-1,.,TRBV5-1,few,CASRRKLNNEQFF,TGCGCCAGCAGGAGGAAATTGAACAATGAGCAGTTCTTC
TRBJ1-4,.,TRBV28,.,CASRRTDEKLFF,TGTGCCAGCAGGCGGACAGATGAAAAACTGTTTTTT
TRBJ2-2,.,TRBV7-8,few,CASSLDGVGLFF,TGTGCCAGCAGCTTAGACGGGGTGGGGCTGTTTTTT
TRBJ2-7,.,TRBV6-6,few,CASARLGNTEQYF,TGTGCCAGCGCCCGACTAGGAAATACGGAGCAGTACTTC
TRBJ2-1,TRBD2,TRBV2,few,CASRTSGRDEQFF,TGTGCCAGCCGGACTAGCGGGAGGGATGAGCAGTTCTTC
TRBJ2-5,.,TRBV29-1,few,CSVEDSGVVETQYF,TGCAGCGTTGAAGATAGTGGGGTAGTCGAGACCCAGTACTTC
TRBJ2-3,TRBD2,TRBV5-4,.,CASSPGTSGRGGTDTQYF,TGTGCCAGCAGCCCCGGGACTAGCGGAAGAGGGGGCACAGATACGCAGTATTTT
TRBJ1-1,.,TRBV12-5,few,CASGPQGGTEAFF,TGTGCTAGTGGCCCACAGGGAGGCACTGAAGCTTTCTTT
TRBJ2-7,TRBD2,TRBV27,few,CASSRRTSGSQGTYEQYF,TGTGCCAGCAGCCGACGGACTAGCGGGAGCCAGGGGACCTACGAGCAGTACTTC
TRBJ2-4,.,TRBV28,few,CASKRETGNIQYF,TGTGCCAGCAAAAGGGAAACGGGAAACATTCAGTACTTC
TRBJ2-5,.,TRBV28,.,CASSHPPLVVVQYF,TGTGCCAGCAGCCACCCCCCTCTAGTAGTGGTCCAGTACTTC
TRBJ2-1,.,TRBV28,.,CASSSTGVHSYNEQFF,TGTGCCAGCAGTTCGACCGGGGTTCACTCCTACAATGAGCAGTTCTTC
TRBJ1-2,.,TRBV7-2,.,CASSLDQGSRGYTF,TGTGCCAGCAGCTTAGATCAGGGGAGCCGTGGCTACACCTTC
TRBJ2-6,.,TRBV6-6,few,CASSPQVSGANVLTF,TGTGCCAGCAGTCCACAGGTCTCTGGGGCCAACGTCCTGACTTTC
TRBJ2-3,.,TRBV7-8,.,CASSLFSAQYF,TGTGCCAGCAGCTTATTTTCAGCGCAGTATTTT
TRBJ2-7,TRBD1,TRBV5-6,few,CASSFRPGQTYEQYF,TGTGCCAGCAGCTTCAGGCCGGGACAGACCTACGAGCAGTACTTC
TRBJ2-3,TRBD2,TRBV28,.,CASRPLTGLAGVETDTQYF,TGTGCCAGCAGGCCCCTCACAGGACTAGCGGGAGTAGAGACAGATACGCAGTATTTT
TRBJ1-1,.,TRBV25-1,few,CASRSKGLGEAFF,TGTGCCAGCAGGAGTAAGGGACTGGGAGAAGCTTTCTTT
TRBJ1-1,.,TRBV7-9,few,CASNTYRVINTEAFF,TGTGCCAGCAACACTTACAGGGTGATCAACACTGAAGCTTTCTTT
TRBJ2-1,.,TRBV27,few,CASRLSMPSYNEQFF,TGTGCCAGCAGGCTTAGCATGCCCTCCTACAATGAGCAGTTCTTC
TRBJ2-5,.,TRBV18,few,CASSPRDFQETQYF,TGTGCCAGCTCACCCCGGGACTTCCAAGAGACCCAGTACTTC
TRBJ2-3,TRBD2,TRBV7-9,.,CASSLATTSGSTDTQYF,TGTGCCAGCAGCTTAGCTACGACTAGCGGGAGCACAGATACGCAGTATTTT
TRBJ2-5,.,TRBV5-4,few,CASSFDGRSFWIQETQYF,TGTGCCAGCAGCTTTGACGGGAGATCGTTTTGGATCCAAGAGACCCAGTACTTC
TRBJ2-2,TRBD2,TRBV5-4,few,CASSSAGLAANTGELFF,TGTGCCAGCAGCTCTGCGGGACTAGCGGCGAACACCGGGGAGCTGTTTTTT
TRBJ2-4,.,TRBV20-1,.,CSATILAVQYF,TGCAGTGCTACCATTTTGGCGGTCCAGTACTTC
TRBJ2-2,TRBD2,TRBV19,few,CASSTRLAGRAGELFF,TGTGCCAGTAGTACCAGACTAGCGGGACGTGCCGGGGAGCTGTTTTTT
TRBJ2-3,.,TRBV7-2,.,CASSISSVSADTQYF,TGTGCCAGCAGCATCTCTAGTGTTAGTGCAGATACGCAGTATTTT
TRBJ2-7,TRBD2,TRBV6-6,few,CANSRDYLYEQYF,TGTGCCAACTCCCGGGACTATCTCTACGAGCAGTACTTC
TRBJ2-2,TRBD2,TRBV9,.,CASSVLGGSLNTGELFF,TGTGCCAGCAGCGTCCTCGGGGGGAGCCTCAACACCGGGGAGCTGTTTTTT
TRBJ2-7,.,TRBV10-3,few,CAISDVPLSSYEQYF,TGTGCCATCAGTGATGTACCGTTGAGCTCCTACGAGCAGTACTTC
TRBJ2-7,TRBD2,TRBV7-3,.,CASSFGPGRKYEQYF,TGTGCCAGCAGCTTTGGGCCCGGGAGGAAGTACGAGCAGTACTTC
TRBJ2-6,.,TRBV28,few,CASVRGGDSGANVLTF,TGTGCCAGCGTCAGGGGAGGAGACTCTGGGGCCAACGTCCTGACTTTC
TRBJ1-5,TRBD1,TRBV15,.,CATSRDRATGVQPQHF,TGTGCCACCAGCAGAGATAGGGCAACAGGGGTCCAGCCCCAGCATTTT
TRBJ2-5,.,TRBV6-5,.,CASSYSVGTQYF,TGTGCCAGCAGTTACTCCGTGGGGACCCAGTACTTC
TRBJ2-1,.,TRBV10-3,.,CASKQGGSYNEQFF,TGTGCCAGCAAACAAGGTGGCTCCTACAATGAGCAGTTCTTC
TRBJ2-7,.,TRBV21-1,few,CASSKGTPTPEQYF,TGTGCCAGCAGCAAAGGGACCCCAACCCCCGAGCAGTACTTC
TRBJ2-3,.,TRBV28,.,CASSFDTDTQYF,TGTGCCAGCAGTTTTGACACAGATACGCAGTATTTT
TRBJ2-1,TRBD2,TRBV2,.,CASSGAGGPSNEQFF,TGTGCCAGCAGTGGGGCGGGAGGGCCCTCCAATGAGCAGTTCTTC